This passage covers 5 T cell receptor beta chains from one sample sequenced in a study of a mutant IDH1 vaccine in newly diagnosed glioma. No cognate antigen is known for these TCRs. The protocol was immunoSEQ multiplex PCR, while the TCRdb copy is restricted to in-frame clones and leaves out a portion. The sample holds approximately 47,000 clones, 88% seen once. Described time point: week 35, safety follow-up. The vaccine gave 300 ug of a 20-mer mutant IDH1 peptide subcutaneously per dose. Sequenced here: PBMCs, sampled from a glioma patient whose treatment included an IDH1 peptide vaccine. These receptors all come from a woman aged 40-49 years with glioma.

V and J are TRBV6-4 and TRBJ2-7, with D hard to call. V dropped 5 bases and J dropped 5 bases, with 13 bases sitting between them. Germline CDR1 MRHNA, CDR2 SNTAGT. This CDR3 has 13 amino acids. The CDR3 DNA sequence: TGTGCCAGCAGTCCAAGGATAGGCCACGAGCAGTACTTC. Translating gives CASSPRIGHEQYF.

The J gene is TRBJ2-3, the V gene TRBV7-2; tentatively, D is TRBD2 (6 bases). Deletions cut 1 base from V and 4 bases from J, with 12 bases between. Germline-derived CDR1 and CDR2 are SGHTA and FQGNSA. The length of the CDR3 is 15 residues. The CDR3 sequence: CASSLEVRGSDTQYF. The CDR3, as DNA: TGTGCCAGCAGCTTAGAGGTCCGGGGGTCAGATACGCAGTATTTT.

This clone was recorded a few times. The chain links TRBV28 to TRBJ1-5, with D perhaps matching TRBD1 (5 bases). CDR1 is MDHEN, CDR2 SYDVKM, per germline. The CDR3 loop spans 14 amino acids. Trimming took off 4 bases at V and 5 bases at J, with 12 bases between the two ends. As DNA, the CDR3 is TGTGCCAGCAGTTCCCTGGGGGGTTATCAGCCCCAGCATTTT. Translation: CASSSLGGYQPQHF. Complete variable domain (other parts from reference TRBV28 and TRBJ1-5): DVKVTQSSRYLVKRTGEKVFLECVQDMDHENMFWYRQDPGLGLRLIYFSYDVKMKEKGDIPEGYSVSREKKERFSLILESASTNQTSMYLCASSSLGGYQPQHFGDGTRLSIL.

This clone was counted only a few times. The DNA of the CDR3 is TGTGCCAGCAGCCGAGAGCGGGGTTGGACCTACGAGCAGTACTTC. Amino acid sequence: CASSRERGWTYEQYF. The V call is TRBV4-2, the J call TRBJ2-7; 7 bases line up with TRBD2. This CDR3 is built from 15 residues. V gave up 4 bases and J gave up 2 bases; unmatched junction bases: 8. Germline V gene lookup returns CDR1 LGHNA and CDR2 YNFKEQ.

The chain carries TRBV27 and TRBJ2-2; 8 positions agree with TRBD2. The CDR3 runs 16 residues. Germline V gives CDR1 MNHEY, CDR2 SMNVEV (reference sequence). Trimming took 5 bases from V and 4 from J; bases not matched to a gene: 9. The DNA of the CDR3 is TGTGCCAGCAGTCTAAGAGCGGGGGCGATCACCGGGGAGCTGTTTTTT. Protein product: CASSLRAGAITGELFF.